The 9 T cell receptor beta chains reported below all come from one sample, sequenced in a study of T cell responses to AZD1222 COVID-19 vaccine. The repertoire was sequenced with immunoSEQ multiplex PCR; TCRdb's copy has only in-frame clones and lacks some. Here the sample spans about 59,000 clones, approximately 92% being singletons. Source: peripheral blood, taken 28 days after the second AZD1222 dose. The receptors shown here come from an adult who received the AZD1222 COVID-19 vaccine.

This chain links TRBV5-4 with TRBJ2-3, with D perhaps TRBD2 (7 bases). Germline values: CDR1 SGHNT, CDR2 YYREEE (reference sequence). This CDR3 is 15 amino acids long. V lost 4 bases and J lost 0, with 12 bases in between. DNA for the CDR3: TGTGCCAGCAGCCCGGGGGGCAGGAGCACAGATACGCAGTATTTT. It is translated as CASSPGGRSTDTQYF. The full variable domain, its missing parts supplied by reference TRBV5-4 and TRBJ2-3, is ETGVTQSPTHLIKTRGQQVTLRCSSQSGHNTVSWYQQALGQGPQFIFQYYREEENGRGNFPPRFSGLQFPNYSSELNVNALELDDSALYLCASSPGGRSTDTQYFGPGTRLTVL.

V and J are TRBV20-1 and TRBJ1-5, with 7 nucleotides matching TRBD1. Germline CDR1 is DFQATT and CDR2 is SNEGSKA (reference sequence). V lost 3 bases to trimming and J lost 5 bases; unmatched junction nucleotides: 7. The CDR3 loop spans 14 amino acids. The CDR3 reads CSASTGAGYQPQHF. The CDR3 bases are TGCAGTGCTAGTACAGGGGCGGGGTATCAGCCCCAGCATTTT.

The chain couples TRBV13 to TRBJ2-2; D not resolved. The ends were cut back, 2 bases at V and 5 bases at J, with 6 bases in the middle. The length of the CDR3 is 13 residues. Germline V gene data show CDR1 as PRHDT and CDR2 as FYEKMQ (reference sequence). The chain's CDR3 is CASSLRFTGELFF. Written as DNA, the CDR3 is TGTGCCAGCAGCTTAAGGTTTACCGGGGAGCTGTTTTTT.

This sequence joins TRBV5-1 and TRBJ1-1; D gene uncertain. Germline lookup yields CDR1 SGHRS and CDR2 YFSETQ. This CDR3 has 14 amino acids. V was shortened by 3 bases and J by 2 bases, with 11 bases between the two germline ends. The CDR3 DNA reads as TGCGCCAGCAGCTCCATTTCGGCCAACACTGAAGCTTTCTTT. Translated: CASSSISANTEAFF. The whole variable domain, filled in from reference TRBV5-1 and TRBJ1-1, reads KAGVTQTPRYLIKTRGQQVTLSCSPISGHRSVSWYQQTPGQGLQFLFEYFSETQRNKGNFPGRFSGRQFSNSRSEMNVSTLELGDSALYLCASSSISANTEAFFGQGTRLTVV.

This clone was seen a single time. This chain connects TRBV3-1 (or the pseudogene TRBV3-2) to TRBJ1-2; no firm D call. Germline CDR1 and CDR2: LGHDT and YNNKEL (reference sequence). The CDR3 runs to 16 residues. Trimming took 0 bases from V and 0 from J, leaving 11 bases between them. CDR3 amino acids: CASSQDFQRANYGYTF. As DNA, the CDR3 is TGTGCCAGCAGCCAAGATTTTCAGAGAGCTAACTATGGCTACACCTTC.

This clone was picked up a small number of times. The chain carries TRBV19 and TRBJ2-1, with 8 bases that match TRBD2. V lost 4 bases to trimming and J lost 7 bases; unmatched junction nucleotides: 9. CDR1 and CDR2 from the germline V gene are LNHDA and SQIVND (reference sequence). The CDR3 contains 15 residues. The CDR3, as DNA: TGTGCCAGTAGTACCCCAACAGGGACTAGTAATGAGCAGTTCTTC. Its protein product is CASSTPTGTSNEQFF.

This chain joins TRBV28 and TRBJ1-4; D possibly corresponds to TRBD1 (5 bases). With 6 bases removed from V and 8 bases from J, the gap between germline ends came to 19 bases. This CDR3 has 15 residues. The germline V gene encodes CDR1 MDHEN and CDR2 SYDVKM. The chain's CDR3 is CASRATGPLGEKLFF. The DNA of the CDR3 is TGTGCCAGCAGAGCCACGGGACCCCTGGGCGAAAAACTGTTTTTT.

CDR3 amino acids: CASSDIIPLQGAPYEQYF. The CDR3 DNA sequence: TGCGCCAGCAGTGATATTATCCCCTTGCAGGGGGCTCCCTACGAGCAGTACTTC. The chain couples TRBV10-1 to TRBJ2-7; 8 bases agree with TRBD1. The CDR3 runs to 18 residues. V lost 3 bases, J lost 2 bases, and 15 bases stayed unmatched. Per germline, CDR1 WNHNN and CDR2 SYGVQD (reference sequence).

This chain joins TRBV7-9 and TRBJ2-7; TRBD1 might be the D (6 bases). The CDR3 extends over 15 amino acids. Germline CDR1 and CDR2: SEHNR and FQNEAQ (reference sequence). Trimming pared 5 bases from V and 7 bases from J, leaving 21 bases between. CDR3 sequence (DNA): TGTGCCAGCAGCCGGATGGCAGGGCCTCAGGGGGAGCAGTACTTC. It yields the protein CASSRMAGPQGEQYF.